The source of this T cell receptor beta chain is a study of CD8 T cells in Susac syndrome (dated by TCRdb to the late 2010s). For the wider study: Whether CD8+ T cell activation and differentiation in Susac syndrome was antigen driven was tested using repertoire sequencing.

RNA was extracted using the RNeasy kit, and roughly 0.5 to 1 microgram was reverse transcribed with random hexamers. The immunoSEQ multiplex PCR assay, covering 54 Vbeta and 13 Jbeta segments, was used to amplify TCR beta CDR3 regions. PCR amplification bias was corrected using a synthetic template baseline for primer optimization and computational correction. As for the authors' bioinformatics: Reads were annotated to V, D and J genes according to IMGT and were analyzed with immunoSEQ Analyzer, with only productive sequences retained. To calculate clonality, Shannon entropy was normalized by log2 of the number of productive unique sequences and then subtracted from one. Public and private clones were assessed among the 100 most prevalent clones of each patient and control. Clones were defined as Susac-specific when absent from the healthy and MS cohorts, from over a thousand published viral clones and from other ImmuneACCESS disease sequences. TCRdb trimmed public reads at Q25 via fastp, called clones via MiXCR and kept in-frame beta chains. Here each entry gathers all rows of one CDR3 protein and keeps the most common genes and DNA. It is TCRdb's table, rather than the study itself, that gives the V and J calls and clone size. The sample includes roughly 180,000 distinct CDR3 sequences, with about 95% observed a single time. The ten biggest clones cover more than 0.1% of the sample.

Overall results and qualifications from the work: The study acknowledged that relatively few individuals were included in the TCR sequencing and HLA analysis.

High-throughput TCR beta sequencing profiled peripheral blood CD8+ and CD4+ T cells from healthy donors, Susac syndrome patients and multiple sclerosis patients. Healthy donors were age- and sex-matched controls. Bulk CD8+ and CD4+ T cells were purified magnetically by negative isolation, whereas CD8+ TEMRA cells were enriched by FACS. Blood was collected in EDTA tubes and processed within 24 hours, with PBMCs isolated through density gradient centrifugation. PBMCs intended for TCR sequencing were cryopreserved in liquid nitrogen and thawed later in a water bath at 37 degrees C. The sorted or isolated CD4+, CD8+ and CD8+ TEMRA cells reached a purity of at least 90%. For CDR1 and CDR2, the germline V gene lists SGHRS and YFSETQ. The CDR3 numbers 14 residues from cysteine through phenylalanine. Here the CDR3 DNA is all that survives: 42 bases in frame from base 1. Trimming leaves V shorter by 2 bases and J shorter by 4 bases, with the junction holding 4 bases beyond the gene matches.

A word on this clonotype: Its antigen is still unknown. Base qualities are not recorded, but no much larger clone differs from it by a single base.

The chain couples TRBV5-1 to TRBJ2-3; 7 bases in the junction line up with TRBD1. Sequencing used CD4+ T cells from PBMCs. The origin of this receptor is a human donor in good health. The CDR3 protein is CASSLQGFSDTQYF. The nucleotide sequence reads as follows: TGCGCCAGCAGCTTACAGGGGTTCTCAGATACGCAGTATTTT.